One and the same sample provided the 21 T cell receptor beta chains below, sequenced in a study of beta chain features in type 1 diabetes. Sequencing targeted expressed TCRB transcripts, as all isolated RNA had been reverse transcribed. Here immunoSEQ multiplex PCR was the method, and the copy in TCRdb shows in-frame clones only, minus some. This table holds under 350,000 clones, about 8.5% found once. Sequenced input: central memory CD4+ T cells from blood. All receptors derive from a woman under 30 in good health.

The V gene is TRBV29-1, the J gene TRBJ2-1; 7 bases map to TRBD2. The J segment lost 5 bases and the V segment lost 0 bases, leaving 7 bases of the junction unmatched. The germline CDR1 and CDR2 sequences are SQVTM and ANQGSEA. CDR3 length equals 15 residues. The CDR3 DNA follows: TGCAGCGTTGAAGATGCTAGCGGTCCCGACAATGAGCAGTTCTTC. Translated, it gives CSVEDASGPDNEQFF.

This clone was counted a few times. The CDR3, as DNA: TGTGCCATCAGTGAGTCGGCAGGGGAAGAGCATGGCTACACCTTC. Its translation is CAISESAGEEHGYTF. The chain employs TRBV10-3 and TRBJ1-2; a possible D gene is TRBD1 (6 bases). Looked up from germline, CDR1 is ENHRY and CDR2 is SYGVKD. Trimming removed 0 bases at V and 6 bases at J, with 14 bases between. The CDR3 is 15 amino acids.

The V and J genes are TRBV4-3 and TRBJ1-2; 10 bases fit TRBD1. Germline V gene sequence: CDR1 LGHNA, CDR2 YSLEER. CDR3 length equals 14 residues. Germline trimming cut 4 bases from V and 5 bases from J; bases unmatched to any gene: 4. The CDR3 DNA is TGCGCCAGCAGCCTAGGGGACAGGGGTTATGGCTACACCTTC. This codes for CASSLGDRGYGYTF.

J is TRBJ2-1 and V is TRBV27, with 8 bases that match TRBD1. CDR1 is MNHEY and CDR2 is SMNVEV in the germline V gene (reference sequence). The CDR3 loop spans 19 amino acids. V gave up 3 bases and J gave up 4 bases; unmatched junction bases: 17. The CDR3 reads CASSLSARGPISLYNEQFF. The CDR3 coding sequence is TGTGCCAGCAGTTTGTCTGCCAGGGGGCCGATTTCGCTGTACAATGAGCAGTTCTTC.

The chain carries TRBV5-4 and TRBJ2-6; D remains unclear. V lost 0 bases and J 1 base, leaving 11 bases between the germline ends. Germline assignment: CDR1 SGHNT and CDR2 YYREEE (reference sequence). There are 17 residues in the CDR3. CDR3 sequence reads: CASSLGNRRSGANVLTF. The CDR3 DNA follows: TGTGCCAGCAGCTTGGGTAACAGAAGGTCTGGGGCCAACGTCCTGACTTTC.

V and J are TRBV9 and TRBJ1-5; no reliable D call. Germline CDR1 and CDR2: SGDLS and YYNGEE. The CDR3 is made up of 15 amino acids. The V end lost 0 bases, the J end lost 2 bases, and 9 bases lay between the germline ends. The CDR3 bases are TGTGCCAGCAGCGTAGATGGGCAGGGCAATCAGCCCCAGCATTTT. Translating gives CASSVDGQGNQPQHF.

In the case of this clone: The identical CDR3 is also encoded by other nucleotide sequences in the sample. The CDR3 nucleotides read TGTGCCAGCTCCCCGGGACAGAACTATGGCTACACCTTC. This gives the protein CASSPGQNYGYTF. V usage is TRBV18 and J usage is TRBJ1-2; 7 nucleotides match TRBD1. The length of the CDR3 is 13 residues. V shed 6 bases and J 2 bases; nucleotides not matched to a gene: 3. CDR1 and CDR2 (germline): KGHSH, LQKENI.

This clone was counted a few times. The likely explanation is a read error, given a far larger clone one base away. The V call is TRBV11-2, the J call TRBJ2-1; D unresolved. This CDR3 spans 11 amino acids. Germline CDR1 SGHAT, CDR2 FQNNGV. V was pared by 1 base and J by 6 bases, with 1 base between. Here the CDR3 DNA reads TGTGCCAGCAGCTTAGTCAATGAGCAGTTCTTC. Encoded protein: CASSLVNEQFF. Complete variable domain (other parts from reference TRBV11-2 and TRBJ2-1): EAGVAQSPRYKIIEKRQSVAFWCNPISGHATLYWYQQILGQGPKLLIQFQNNGVVDDSQLPKDRFSAERLKGVDSTLKIQPAKLEDSAVYLCASSLVNEQFFGPGTRLTVL.

This clone was detected a few times. This rearrangement joins TRBV7-9 to TRBJ2-3; possibly TRBD2 for D (5 bases). Germline values: CDR1 SEHNR, CDR2 FQNEAQ (reference sequence). V was trimmed by 4 bases and J by 2 bases, leaving 10 bases between them. The CDR3 has 14 amino acids. The CDR3 reads CASSSEGLTDTQYF. The CDR3 DNA sequence: TGTGCCAGCAGCTCTGAGGGTCTCACAGATACGCAGTATTTT. Variable domain in full (rest from reference TRBV7-9 and TRBJ2-3): DTGVSQNPRHKITKRGQNVTFRCDPISEHNRLYWYRQTLGQGPEFLTYFQNEAQLEKSRLLSDRFSAERPKGSFSTLEIQRTEQGDSAMYLCASSSEGLTDTQYFGPGTRLTVL.

This clone has at least ten counts. This chain joins TRBV2 and TRBJ2-5, with D unresolved. V dropped 3 bases and J dropped 6 bases, with 11 bases sitting between them. This CDR3 has 13 amino acids. Germline V gives CDR1 SNHLY, CDR2 FYNNEI. CDR3 in amino acids: CASSDGNKKTQYF. CDR3 coding DNA: TGTGCCAGCAGTGATGGGAACAAGAAGACCCAGTACTTC.

The chain combines TRBV27 with TRBJ1-4, with D unclear. CDR3 length equals 15 residues. V was pared by 7 bases and J by 0 bases, with 12 bases between. Germline V gene lookup returns CDR1 MNHEY and CDR2 SMNVEV (reference sequence). The CDR3 DNA sequence: TGTGCCAGCACCTCAAGCGGGTCAACTAATGAAAAACTGTTTTTT. This sequence encodes CASTSSGSTNEKLFF.

The genes are TRBV29-1 and TRBJ1-1, with D perhaps matching TRBD1 (5 bases). With 7 bases removed from V and 6 bases from J, the gap between germline ends came to 6 bases. The CDR3 spans 9 residues. CDR1 SQVTM and CDR2 ANQGSEA come from the germline V gene. Here the CDR3 DNA reads TGCAGCGCGGGGGCTGAAGCTTTCTTT. It translates to CSAGAEAFF.

This clone was counted a few times. The rearrangement uses TRBV6-4 and TRBJ2-1; tentatively, D is TRBD1 (5 bases). Per germline, CDR1 MRHNA and CDR2 SNTAGT. The CDR3 contains 15 residues. The V and J ends lost 6 bases and 4 bases respectively, with 16 bases between them. This CDR3 reads CASSMTARNYNEQFF. The CDR3 region has the DNA TGTGCCAGCAGCATGACAGCCCGAAATTACAATGAGCAGTTCTTC.

This chain links TRBV10-3 with TRBJ1-1, with 8 bases matching TRBD1. The CDR3 loop spans 13 amino acids. Germline assignment: CDR1 ENHRY and CDR2 SYGVKD. V lost 4 bases to trimming and J lost 4 bases; unmatched junction nucleotides: 2. CDR3 coding DNA: TGTGCCATCAGTGCGGACAGGGCCACTGAAGCTTTCTTT. It specifies CAISADRATEAFF.

This sequence joins TRBV4-3 and TRBJ2-1, with TRBD2 matching 11 bases. The germline gives CDR1 LGHNA, CDR2 YSLEER. Losses at the gene ends were 1 base for V and 0 bases for J; bases not matched to a gene: 11. The length of the CDR3 is 20 residues. The CDR3 DNA follows: TGCGCCAGCAGCCAAGGATGGCTAGCGGGAGGTTCTTCCTCCTACAATGAGCAGTTCTTC. Encoded protein: CASSQGWLAGGSSSYNEQFF.

This chain links TRBV14 with TRBJ2-1; 9 nucleotides line up with TRBD1. The CDR3 sequence is 14 residues long. V shed 1 base and J 7 bases; nucleotides not matched to a gene: 2. Germline CDR1 SGHDN, CDR2 FVKESK. The CDR3 spells CASSQAGQGNEQFF. CDR3 coding DNA: TGTGCCAGCAGCCAAGCGGGACAGGGAAATGAGCAGTTCTTC.

Details on this clone: The sample carries other DNA sequences with the same CDR3. The V call is TRBV5-6, the J call TRBJ2-3; no clear D. From germline, CDR1 is SGHDT and CDR2 YYEEEE. This CDR3 region has 13 residues. V lost 0 bases and J lost 3, with 5 bases in between. The CDR3 DNA reads as TGTGCCAGCAGCTTGGCTGGGACAGATACGCAGTATTTT. Residues: CASSLAGTDTQYF.

This clone was found a few times. The chain links TRBV2 to TRBJ2-5, with 8 bases aligning to TRBD1. The CDR3 has 15 residues. V shed 7 bases, J shed 5 bases, and the junction held 12 bases outside the gene matches. From germline, CDR1 is SNHLY and CDR2 FYNNEI. CDR3 coding DNA: TGTGCCAGCACCCCGGACAGGGTGGGTGAGGAGACCCAGTACTTC. Protein sequence: CASTPDRVGEETQYF.

This clone was seen repeatedly, ten times or more. This sequence joins TRBV19 and TRBJ1-4; 8 bases are shared with TRBD1. Looked up from germline, CDR1 is LNHDA and CDR2 is SQIVND (reference sequence). V shed 5 bases and J 6 bases; nucleotides not matched to a gene: 8. The CDR3 runs 15 residues. The CDR3 DNA reads TGTGCCAGTAGTTCCCACAGGGGGAACGATGAAAAACTGTTTTTT. Translation: CASSSHRGNDEKLFF.

This clone was counted ten times or more. The chain employs TRBV4-3 and TRBJ2-1, with 7 bases aligning to TRBD2. Trimming took 4 bases from V and 10 from J; bases not matched to a gene: 7. Looked up from germline, CDR1 is LGHNA and CDR2 is YSLEER. The CDR3 extends over 13 amino acids. Here the CDR3 reads CASSRTSGYEQFF. The CDR3 coding sequence is TGCGCCAGCAGCCGGACTAGTGGCTACGAGCAGTTCTTC.

The rearrangement uses TRBV5-1 and TRBJ2-3; the D is unclear. V lost 6 bases and J lost 1, with 15 bases in between. This CDR3 comprises 15 residues. Germline CDR1 SGHRS, CDR2 YFSETQ. The CDR3 DNA is TGCGCCAGCACCCTTGGCCAGAGAGGCACAGATACGCAGTATTTT. Residues: CASTLGQRGTDTQYF.